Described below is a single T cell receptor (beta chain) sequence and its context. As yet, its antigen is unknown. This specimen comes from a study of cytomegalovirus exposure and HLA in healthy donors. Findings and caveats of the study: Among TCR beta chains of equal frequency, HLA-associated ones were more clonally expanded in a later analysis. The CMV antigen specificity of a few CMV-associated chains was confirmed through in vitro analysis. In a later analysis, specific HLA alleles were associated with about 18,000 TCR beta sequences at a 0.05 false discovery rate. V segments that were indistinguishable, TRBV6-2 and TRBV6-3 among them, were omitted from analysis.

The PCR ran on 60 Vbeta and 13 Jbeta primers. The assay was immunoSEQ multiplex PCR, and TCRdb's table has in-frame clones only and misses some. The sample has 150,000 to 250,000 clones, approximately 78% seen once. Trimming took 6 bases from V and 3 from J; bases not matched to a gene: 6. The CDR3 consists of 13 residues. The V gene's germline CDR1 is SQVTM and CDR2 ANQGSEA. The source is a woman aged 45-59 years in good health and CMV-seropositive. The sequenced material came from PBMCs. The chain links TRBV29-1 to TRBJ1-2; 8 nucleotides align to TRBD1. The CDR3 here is CSVLGQGYYGYTF. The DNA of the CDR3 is TGCAGCGTGCTCGGACAGGGTTACTATGGCTACACCTTC.